This T cell receptor beta chain was recovered during a study of blood T cell repertoires in COVID-19. Clones were read by immunoSEQ multiplex PCR, and TCRdb kept only the in-frame ones, dropping some. This table has 250,000 to 300,000 clones, roughly four fifths appearing once. J was trimmed by 6 bases and V by 3 bases; bases with no gene match: 1. CDR1 and CDR2 (germline): LNHDA, SQIVND (reference sequence). There are 14 residues in the CDR3. This sequence originates from a man younger than 40 with acute COVID-19. The sequenced material came from PBMCs or T cells enriched from blood (not recorded which). V is TRBV19 and J is TRBJ2-1, with 11 bases identical to TRBD2. The CDR3 sequence is CASSIGTSGNEQFF. CDR3 bases: TGTGCCAGTAGTATCGGGACTAGCGGCAATGAGCAGTTCTTC. The variable domain in full, with the rest retrieved from reference TRBV19 and TRBJ2-1, is DGGITQSPKYLFRKEGQNVTLSCEQNLNHDAMYWYRQDPGQGLRLIYYSQIVNDFQKGDIAEGYSVSREKKESFPLTVTSAQKNPTAFYLCASSIGTSGNEQFFGPGTRLTVL.